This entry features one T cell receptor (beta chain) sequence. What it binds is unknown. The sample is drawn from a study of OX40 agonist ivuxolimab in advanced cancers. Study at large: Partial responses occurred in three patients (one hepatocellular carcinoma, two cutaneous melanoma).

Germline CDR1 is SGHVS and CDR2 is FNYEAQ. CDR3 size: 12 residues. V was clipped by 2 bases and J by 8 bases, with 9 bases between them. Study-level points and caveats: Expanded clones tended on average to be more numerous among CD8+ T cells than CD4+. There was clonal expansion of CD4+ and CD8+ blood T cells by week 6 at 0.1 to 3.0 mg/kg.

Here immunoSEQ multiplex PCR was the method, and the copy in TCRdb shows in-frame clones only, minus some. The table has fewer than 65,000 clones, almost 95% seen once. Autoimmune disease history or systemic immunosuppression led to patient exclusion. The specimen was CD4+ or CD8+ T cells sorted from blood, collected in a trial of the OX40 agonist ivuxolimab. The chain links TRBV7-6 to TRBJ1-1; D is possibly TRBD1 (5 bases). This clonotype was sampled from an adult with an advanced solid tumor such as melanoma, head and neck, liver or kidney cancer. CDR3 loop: CASSLWGREAFF. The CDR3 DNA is TGTGCCAGCAGCTTATGGGGGAGGGAAGCTTTCTTT.